This T cell receptor (beta chain) comes out of a study of shared clonotypes between healthy human individuals. The CDR3 has 15 residues. The data were produced by immunoSEQ multiplex PCR, yet TCRdb's version contains in-frame clones alone and is incomplete. The sample gives some 1 million clones, about 75% of which show up once; around 1.5% is in the top ten. This receptor was taken from a man aged 18 to 29 in good health. The chain couples TRBV21-1 to TRBJ1-5. TRBV21-1 is reported as a pseudogene. Sequencing input: memory CD4+ T cells sorted from blood. Indicated subset: CD45RA-negative fraction. The CDR3 DNA reads as TGTGCCAGCAGCACCCGGGAAGCCGAGGAAGAGCCCCAGCATTTT. Translated: CASSTREAEEEPQHF.